What follows describes a single TCR beta chain. As yet, its antigen is unknown. These data originate in a study of OX40 agonist ivuxolimab in advanced cancers. Overall study results and limits: Expanded clones tended on average to be more numerous among CD8+ T cells than CD4+. CD4+ and CD8+ T cells in blood underwent clonal expansion by week 6 at 0.1 to 3.0 mg/kg.

The trim removed 7 bases at V and 2 bases at J, leaving 8 bases unmatched. This CDR3 contains 15 residues. Germline CDR1 is MNHEY and CDR2 is SVGAGI. The repertoire was sequenced with immunoSEQ multiplex PCR; TCRdb's copy has only in-frame clones and lacks some. The repertoire holds around 39,000 clones, about 81% seen once, with about 20% in the top ten. The sample was CD4+ or CD8+ T cells sorted from blood, taken in a trial of the OX40 agonist ivuxolimab. The chain carries TRBV6-5 and TRBJ2-3, with 8 bases aligning to TRBD1. This receptor was taken from an adult with an advanced solid tumor such as melanoma, head and neck, liver or kidney cancer. The CDR3 nucleotides read TGTGCCAGCACGGACCCAGGGGGCCACACAGATACGCAGTATTTT. Translation: CASTDPGGHTDTQYF.